These 5 T cell receptor beta chains were all obtained from the same sample, sequenced in a study of cytomegalovirus exposure and HLA in healthy donors. Assay: immunoSEQ multiplex PCR; the TCRdb copy retains only in-frame clones and omits some. The sample holds 65,000 to 95,000 clones, roughly 93% seen once. The specimen sequenced was PBMCs. The origin of the receptors is a woman between 25 and 40 years old in good health and CMV-seronegative.

This chain uses TRBV28 with TRBJ1-2, with 8 bases identical to TRBD1. This CDR3 is built from 12 residues. CDR1 and CDR2 (germline): MDHEN, SYDVKM. The V gene end was trimmed by 6 bases and the J gene end by 4 bases; junction bases not matched to a gene: 1. As DNA, the CDR3 is TGTGCCAGCAGGGGACAGGTCTATGGCTACACCTTC. Its translation: CASRGQVYGYTF.

The CDR3 region is CASSLTGTSYEQFF. The CDR3 DNA is TGTGCCAGCAGTTTAACCGGGACTAGCTATGAGCAGTTCTTC. The chain is built from TRBV27 and TRBJ2-1, with TRBD2 identical over 9 bases. Germline V gene lookup returns CDR1 MNHEY and CDR2 SMNVEV (reference sequence). Losses at the gene ends were 2 bases for V and 8 bases for J; bases not matched to a gene: 4. CDR3 length: 14 residues.

This clone was counted at least ten times. CDR3 amino acids: CAWSVRLAEGYEQYF. CDR3 DNA sequence: TGTGCCTGGAGTGTAAGGCTAGCGGAAGGCTACGAGCAGTACTTC. The chain recombines TRBV30 with TRBJ2-7; 7 bases are shared with TRBD2. V lost 0 bases, J lost 3 bases, and 8 bases stayed unmatched. CDR1 and CDR2 (germline): GTSNPN, SVGIG (reference sequence). This CDR3 spans 15 amino acids. The complete variable domain, with remaining parts taken from reference TRBV30 and TRBJ2-7, reads SQTIHQWPATLVQPVGSPLSLECTVEGTSNPNLYWYRQAAGRGLQLLFYSVGIGQISSEVPQNLSASRPQDRQFILSSKKLLLSDSGFYLCAWSVRLAEGYEQYFGPGTRLTVT.

CDR3 nucleotide sequence: TGTGCCAGCAGCTTACCTTACAGGGATGGAGACTACACCTTC. It translates to CASSLPYRDGDYTF. The V and J genes are TRBV7-9 and TRBJ1-2, with D tentatively TRBD1 (6 bases). This CDR3 has 14 residues. V was cut by 2 bases and J by 10 bases, with 17 bases left in between. Germline CDR1 reads SEHNR; CDR2 reads FQNEAQ (reference sequence).

The V gene is TRBV27, the J gene TRBJ2-7, with 7 bases matching TRBD2. V trimming: 2 bases; J trimming: 2 bases; junction bases outside the gene matches: 9. The CDR3 totals 16 residues. The V gene's germline CDR1 is MNHEY and CDR2 SMNVEV (reference sequence). The CDR3 region has the DNA TGTGCCAGCAGTTTAGGGGTAGCGGGCCACACCTACGAGCAGTACTTC. Its protein product is CASSLGVAGHTYEQYF.